This TCR beta chain stems from a study of PD-L1 blockade in urothelial cancer. Looking at the study overall: When patients started atezolizumab in about 2014, it was given at 1,200 mg intravenously every 3 weeks.

A note on this clone: Its antigen is unknown. Within the sample, other DNA sequences also encode this same CDR3.

Notes on the study in general: By 3 weeks, tumor-associated blood clones had expanded more in durable-benefit patients.

Time point in this sample: peripheral blood 6 weeks after treatment start. All patients carried locally advanced or metastatic urothelial carcinoma. The templates were synthetic TCR analogs, and they were spiked into each PCR. Method: immunoSEQ multiplex PCR; TCRdb's copy keeps in-frame clones and lacks some. This table holds about 45,000 clones, roughly 78% found once. Sequencing was performed on PBMCs, taken around atezolizumab (anti-PD-L1) treatment. The TCR originated in a man aged 55 to 70 with urothelial cancer.

In nucleotides, the CDR3 is TGTGCCAGCAGTTTCCTAGCGGGGGACACAGATACGCAGTATTTT. Translated: CASSFLAGDTDTQYF. J is TRBJ2-3 and V is TRBV27, with 10 positions matching TRBD2. V lost 3 bases, J lost 2 bases, and 2 bases stayed unmatched. CDR3 length equals 15 residues. Germline assignment: CDR1 MNHEY and CDR2 SMNVEV (reference sequence).